This T cell receptor (beta chain) was sequenced during a study of T-cell reconstitution after alpha-beta-depleted transplantation in children. Unique molecular identifiers were used in preparing the TCRbeta library. Each CDR3 protein gets one entry after TCRdb re-called the PCR reads with MiXCR. The sample contains fewer than 550,000 distinct CDR3 sequences, around 10% of which appear only once. Note on this clonotype: A junction end diverges from the germline sequence, so it may reflect a read error.

There are 12 residues in the CDR3. Per the germline V gene, CDR1 is SEHNR and CDR2 is FQNEAQ (reference sequence). This chain links TRBV7-9 with TRBJ2-7, with D hard to call. The sample consisted of PBMCs, mostly from graft donor cells, taken 180 days after TCRalphabeta/CD19-depleted stem cell transplant. The TCR was taken from a female patient between 2 and 15 years old who had a stem cell transplant for aplastic anemia, so the T cells may come from the graft donor. CDR3 protein: CASSFGPTERLF. The CDR3 DNA reads TGTGCCAGCAGCTTTGGACCCACCGAGCGCCTCTTC.